This TCR beta chain was identified in a study of blood T cell repertoires in COVID-19. Study at large: COVID-19 samples, acute and convalescent, were from the United States, Italy and Spain. PBMCs, B-cell-depleted T cells, or T cells provided the cDNA or gDNA that made up the material.

Per the original methods: Counts of nucleated cells, estimated from reference gene primer amplification, were obtained. Here immunoSEQ multiplex PCR was the method, and the copy in TCRdb shows in-frame clones only, minus some. That table supplies the V and J calls and clone size; D and trimming were determined from the DNA. The repertoire holds 200,000 to 250,000 clones, with roughly 82% as singletons. Trimming removed 4 bases at V and 0 bases at J, with 11 bases between. Germline CDR1 SGHNT, CDR2 YYREEE (reference sequence). This CDR3 contains 15 residues. This clone was picked up a small number of times.

Sequencing was performed on peripheral blood. The V call is TRBV5-4, the J call TRBJ1-3; no clear D. The TCR sequence derives from a woman over 75 with active or convalescent COVID-19. CDR3 DNA: TGTGCCAGCAGCCCTGACACGGTCTCTGGAAACACCATATATTTT. This encodes CASSPDTVSGNTIYF.